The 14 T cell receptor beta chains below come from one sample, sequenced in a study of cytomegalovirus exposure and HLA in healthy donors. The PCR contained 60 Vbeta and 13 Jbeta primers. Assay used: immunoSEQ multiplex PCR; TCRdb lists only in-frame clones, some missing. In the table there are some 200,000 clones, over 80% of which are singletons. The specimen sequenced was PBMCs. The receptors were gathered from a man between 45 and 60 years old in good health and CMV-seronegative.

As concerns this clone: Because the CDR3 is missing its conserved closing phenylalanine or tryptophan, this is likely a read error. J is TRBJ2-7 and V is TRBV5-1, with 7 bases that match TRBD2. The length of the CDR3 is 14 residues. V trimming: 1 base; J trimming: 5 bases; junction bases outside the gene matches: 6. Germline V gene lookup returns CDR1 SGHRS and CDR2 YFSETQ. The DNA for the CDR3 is TGCGCCAGCAGCTTGAACGCGGGAGCCAACGAGCAGTACCTC. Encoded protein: CASSLNAGANEQYL.

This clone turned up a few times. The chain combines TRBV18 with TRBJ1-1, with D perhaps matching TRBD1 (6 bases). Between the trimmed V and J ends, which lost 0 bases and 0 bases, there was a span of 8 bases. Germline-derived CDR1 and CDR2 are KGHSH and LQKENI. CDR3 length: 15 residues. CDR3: CASSPPRGMNTEAFF. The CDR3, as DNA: TGTGCCAGCTCACCACCCAGGGGAATGAACACTGAAGCTTTCTTT.

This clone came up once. The CDR3 here is CASSLGRFYEQYF. CDR3 DNA: TGTGCCAGCAGCTTAGGCAGGTTCTACGAGCAGTACTTC. The V call is TRBV11-3, the J call TRBJ2-5, with D hard to call. The J call may be incorrect, as the DNA end agrees better with TRBJ2-7. Germline-derived CDR1 and CDR2 are SGHNT and YENEEA. This CDR3 comprises 13 residues.

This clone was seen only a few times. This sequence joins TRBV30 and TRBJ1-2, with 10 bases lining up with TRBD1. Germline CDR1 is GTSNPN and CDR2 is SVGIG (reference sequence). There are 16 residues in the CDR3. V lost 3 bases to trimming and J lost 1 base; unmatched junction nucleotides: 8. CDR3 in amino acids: CAWRGTGADNNYGYTF. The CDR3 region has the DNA TGTGCCTGGAGAGGGACAGGGGCCGATAATAACTATGGCTACACCTTC.

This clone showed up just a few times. The CDR3 loop reads CASSLASGTDEQFF. The CDR3 coding sequence is TGCGCCAGCAGCTTGGCTAGCGGCACGGATGAGCAGTTCTTC. The chain combines TRBV5-1 with TRBJ2-1; 7 bases are shared with TRBD2. The CDR3 consists of 14 residues. V trimming: 0 bases; J trimming: 8 bases; junction bases outside the gene matches: 5. Germline CDR1 reads SGHRS; CDR2 reads YFSETQ.

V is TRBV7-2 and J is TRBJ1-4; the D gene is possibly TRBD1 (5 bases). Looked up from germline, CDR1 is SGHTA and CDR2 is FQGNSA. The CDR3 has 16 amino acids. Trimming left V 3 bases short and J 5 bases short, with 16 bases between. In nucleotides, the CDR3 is TGTGCCAGCAGCTTTGATGCCAGGGTGGGGAATGAAAAACTGTTTTTT. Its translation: CASSFDARVGNEKLFF. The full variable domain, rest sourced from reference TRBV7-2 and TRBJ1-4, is GAGVSQSPSNKVTEKGKDVELRCDPISGHTALYWYRQSLGQGLEFLIYFQGNSAPDKSGLPSDRFSAERTGGSVSTLTIQRTQQEDSAVYLCASSFDARVGNEKLFFGSGTQLSVL.

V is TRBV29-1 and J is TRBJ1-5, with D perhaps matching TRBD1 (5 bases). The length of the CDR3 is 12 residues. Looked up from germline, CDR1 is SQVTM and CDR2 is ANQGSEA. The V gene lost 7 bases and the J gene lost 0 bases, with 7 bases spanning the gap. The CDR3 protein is CSAGGSNQPQHF. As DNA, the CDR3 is TGCAGCGCGGGGGGTAGCAATCAGCCCCAGCATTTT.

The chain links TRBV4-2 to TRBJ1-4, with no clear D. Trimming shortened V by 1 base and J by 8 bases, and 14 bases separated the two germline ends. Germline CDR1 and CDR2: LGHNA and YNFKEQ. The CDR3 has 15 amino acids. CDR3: CASSQVGEMGEKLFF. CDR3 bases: TGTGCCAGCAGCCAAGTGGGAGAGATGGGAGAAAAACTGTTTTTT.

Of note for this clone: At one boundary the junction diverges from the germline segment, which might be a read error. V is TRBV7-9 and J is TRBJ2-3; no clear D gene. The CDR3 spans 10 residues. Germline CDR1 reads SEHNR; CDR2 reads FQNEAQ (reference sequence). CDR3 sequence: CSSSLDTQYF. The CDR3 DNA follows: TGTTCCAGCAGCCTGGATACGCAGTATTTT.

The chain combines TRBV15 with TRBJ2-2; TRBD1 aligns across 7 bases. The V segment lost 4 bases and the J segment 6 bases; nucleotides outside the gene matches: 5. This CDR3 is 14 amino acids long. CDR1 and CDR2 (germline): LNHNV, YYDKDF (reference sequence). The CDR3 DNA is TGTGCCACCAGCAACGCCCAGGGGGCCGGGGAGCTGTTTTTT. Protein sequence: CATSNAQGAGELFF.

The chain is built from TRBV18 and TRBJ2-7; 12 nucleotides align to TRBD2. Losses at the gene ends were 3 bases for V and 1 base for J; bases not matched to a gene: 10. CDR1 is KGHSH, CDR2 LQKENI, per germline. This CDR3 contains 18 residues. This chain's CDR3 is CASSPRTSGISKSYEQYF. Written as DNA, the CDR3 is TGTGCCAGCTCACCTCGGACTAGCGGGATTTCTAAGTCCTACGAGCAGTACTTC.

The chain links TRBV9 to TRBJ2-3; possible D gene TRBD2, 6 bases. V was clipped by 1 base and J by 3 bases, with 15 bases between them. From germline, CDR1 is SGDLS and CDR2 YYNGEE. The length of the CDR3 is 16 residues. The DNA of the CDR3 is TGTGCCAGCAGCGTAATGGGACGGGGGATTACAGATACGCAGTATTTT. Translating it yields CASSVMGRGITDTQYF.

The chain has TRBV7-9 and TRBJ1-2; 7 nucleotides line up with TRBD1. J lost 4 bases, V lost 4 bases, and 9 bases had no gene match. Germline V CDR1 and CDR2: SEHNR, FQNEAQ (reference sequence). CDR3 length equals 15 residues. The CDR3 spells CASSSLMGQIYGYTF. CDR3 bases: TGTGCCAGCAGCTCCCTTATGGGACAGATCTATGGCTACACCTTC.

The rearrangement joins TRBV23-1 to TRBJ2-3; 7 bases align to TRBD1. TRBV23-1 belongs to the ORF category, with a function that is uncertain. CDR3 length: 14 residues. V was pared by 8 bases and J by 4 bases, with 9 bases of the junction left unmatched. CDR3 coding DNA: TGCGCCAGCGGACAACCGACAGGGTCAGATACGCAGTATTTT. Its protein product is CASGQPTGSDTQYF.